This passage covers 27 T cell receptor beta chains from one sample sequenced in a study of control samples from healthy donors and cancer patients (dated by TCRdb to 2019 to 2021). The library was prepared using the immunoSEQ multiplex PCR assay. TCRdb holds this immuneACCESS table with in-frame rearrangements only. Some clones are missing; in checked studies, unresolved V genes explain under half, and the rest has no known cause. This sample comprises around 150,000 clones, just over 85% of them detected only once. The ten top clones hold over 1.5% of the sample. Specimen: blood. The receptors derive from a man aged 18 to 30 in good health.

The genes are TRBV12-3 or TRBV12-4 and TRBJ2-2; D unclear. Deletions cut 4 bases from V and 3 bases from J, with 3 bases between. The CDR3 is 12 amino acids. The CDR3 sequence: CASSSDTGELFF. The CDR3 bases are TGTGCCAGCAGTTCGGACACCGGGGAGCTGTTTTTT.

The chain recombines TRBV28 with TRBJ1-2; D gene unclear. In germline, CDR1 is MDHEN, CDR2 SYDVKM. The V end lost 2 bases, the J end lost 6 bases, and 7 bases lay between the germline ends. The CDR3 runs 12 residues. CDR3 residues: CASSLVGNGYTF. Here the CDR3 DNA reads TGTGCCAGCAGTTTAGTAGGGAATGGCTACACCTTC.

The gene calls are TRBV9 and TRBJ2-1; D might be TRBD2 (5 bases). From germline, CDR1 is SGDLS and CDR2 YYNGEE. The CDR3 is 16 residues long. The V gene lost 1 base and the J gene lost 2 bases, with 13 bases spanning the gap. The CDR3 DNA reads TGTGCCAGCAGCGTATTGGGGAGTGCGACCTACAATGAGCAGTTCTTC. Protein product: CASSVLGSATYNEQFF.

This clone was counted a few times. The rearrangement uses TRBV6-2 or TRBV6-3 and TRBJ1-3; D perhaps matches TRBD1 (6 bases). Trimming pared 2 bases from V and 3 bases from J, leaving 11 bases between. The CDR3 consists of 15 residues. Germline V gives CDR1 MNHEY, CDR2 SVGEGT. CDR3 nucleotide sequence: TGTGCCAGCAGTTACGACAGGTCTAATGGAAACACCATATATTTT. The encoded protein is CASSYDRSNGNTIYF.

This chain links TRBV28 with TRBJ1-5; D possibly corresponds to TRBD1 (6 bases). Germline V lookup: CDR1 MDHEN, CDR2 SYDVKM. The CDR3 contains 15 residues. Trimming removed 6 bases from V and 0 bases from J, with 12 bases in between. In nucleotides, the CDR3 is TGTGCCAGCAGGTCCGCAGGGGTTAGCAATCAGCCCCAGCATTTT. Amino acids: CASRSAGVSNQPQHF.

J is TRBJ1-1 and V is TRBV18; no clear D. Germline V gene data show CDR1 as KGHSH and CDR2 as LQKENI. There are 12 residues in the CDR3. The V end was cut by 6 bases, the J end by 8 bases, with 13 bases between. This chain's CDR3 is CASSPRNAEAFF. The CDR3 bases are TGTGCCAGCTCCCCCCGAAACGCAGAAGCTTTCTTT.

The rearrangement uses TRBV6-5 and TRBJ1-2, with D unresolved. The germline gives CDR1 MNHEY, CDR2 SVGAGI. Between the trimmed V and J ends, which lost 6 bases and 4 bases, there was a span of 12 bases. The CDR3 extends over 13 amino acids. CDR3 sequence: CASRRTASYGYTF. CDR3 bases: TGTGCCAGCAGGAGGACGGCGAGCTATGGCTACACCTTC.

The gene calls are TRBV28 and TRBJ1-1; D is uncertain. This CDR3 is 14 amino acids long. V was cut by 3 bases and J by 4 bases, with 12 bases left in between. The germline gives CDR1 MDHEN, CDR2 SYDVKM. The CDR3 here is CASSLKWQPTEAFF. CDR3 bases: TGTGCCAGCAGTTTGAAGTGGCAGCCCACTGAAGCTTTCTTT.

The chain links TRBV7-2 to TRBJ1-1; D may be TRBD1 (5 bases). The CDR3 totals 13 residues. Trimming stripped 3 bases from V and 6 bases from J, with 11 bases between. CDR1 and CDR2 (germline): SGHTA, FQGNSA. Here the CDR3 DNA reads TGTGCCAGCAGCTTCCAGGGAATCTCTGAAGCTTTCTTT. Protein sequence: CASSFQGISEAFF.

This clone appeared a single time. The chain has TRBV19 and TRBJ1-1, with D maybe TRBD1 (5 bases). The CDR3 length is 14 residues. CDR1 and CDR2 (germline): LNHDA, SQIVND (reference sequence). The V end lost 5 bases, the J end lost 1 base, and 11 bases lay between the germline ends. The CDR3 DNA reads TGTGCCAGTAGTTTTGCTGGGGCGAACACTGAAGCTTTCTTT. Protein sequence: CASSFAGANTEAFF.

V usage is TRBV6-5 and J usage is TRBJ2-7; TRBD1 matches 8 bases. Germline CDR1 is MNHEY and CDR2 is SVGAGI. The CDR3 consists of 13 residues. V was clipped by 6 bases and J by 1 base; unmatched bases: 2. The CDR3 sequence is CASSGQGSYEQYF. The CDR3 DNA reads TGTGCCAGCAGCGGACAGGGTTCCTACGAGCAGTACTTC.

The CDR3 sequence is CASSYSPGRGYQPQHF. The CDR3 region has the DNA TGTGCCAGCAGTTACTCGCCGGGCAGGGGGTATCAGCCCCAGCATTTT. The chain uses TRBV6-2 or TRBV6-3 and TRBJ1-5; 7 nucleotides align to TRBD1. The CDR3 loop spans 16 amino acids. Looked up from germline, CDR1 is MNHEY and CDR2 is SVGEGT. Unmatched junction bases numbered 7, after V lost 0 bases and J lost 5 bases.

This chain connects TRBV28 to TRBJ2-1; TRBD1 agrees at 7 bases. Germline CDR1 reads MDHEN; CDR2 reads SYDVKM. V lost 5 bases, J lost 10 bases, and 14 bases stayed unmatched. This CDR3 has 15 residues. The CDR3 DNA reads TGTGCCAGCAGTGACCGGGACAGTCCTACTGAAGAGCAGTTCTTC. Protein: CASSDRDSPTEEQFF.

This clone occurred a few times. CDR3 bases: TGTGCCAGCAGCAACGGGCGTGGCAGAGGTGCCTATGGCTACACCTTC. It translates to CASSNGRGRGAYGYTF. The chain combines TRBV28 with TRBJ1-2; D gene ambiguous. Germline loops: CDR1 MDHEN, CDR2 SYDVKM. Deletions cut 6 bases from V and 4 bases from J, with 21 bases between. This CDR3 has 16 amino acids.

The chain employs TRBV25-1 and TRBJ1-5, with a tentative D call TRBD1 (6 bases). Trimming removed 7 bases from V and 7 bases from J, with 14 bases in between. The CDR3 spans 13 residues. The V gene's germline CDR1 is MGHDK and CDR2 SYGVNS. The CDR3: CASKPPGDQPQHF. Written as DNA, the CDR3 is TGTGCCAGCAAACCCCCAGGGGACCAGCCCCAGCATTTT.

The chain carries TRBV6-1 and TRBJ1-5; D is unclear. The germline V gene encodes CDR1 MNHNS and CDR2 SASEGT. V shed 1 base and J shed 0 bases, with 16 bases lying between them. The CDR3 totals 18 residues. The CDR3 coding sequence is TGTGCCAGCAGTGAAGAGGACGGGAGAATCAATAGCAATCAGCCCCAGCATTTT. This sequence encodes CASSEEDGRINSNQPQHF.

Of note for this clone: At one boundary the junction diverges from the germline segment, which might be a read error. V gene TRBV24-1 combines with J gene TRBJ2-7; the D is unclear. The CDR3 extends over 13 amino acids. CDR1 is KGHDR, CDR2 SFDVKD, per germline. CDR3 sequence: CATGDSQSMEQYF. The CDR3 DNA follows: TGTGCCACCGGTGACTCTCAGTCAATGGAGCAGTACTTC.

The genes are TRBV2 and TRBJ1-6; D gene ambiguous. CDR1 is SNHLY, CDR2 FYNNEI, per germline. This CDR3 spans 10 amino acids. V lost 6 bases and J 16 bases, leaving 10 bases between the germline ends. The CDR3 here is CASSQGSLHF. The CDR3 DNA reads as TGTGCCAGCAGCCAAGGGTCACTCCACTTT. Looking up the rest from reference TRBV2 and TRBJ1-6 gives the full variable domain: EPEVTQTPSHQVTQMGQEVILRCVPISNHLYFYWYRQILGQKVEFLVSFYNNEISEKSEIFDDQFSVERPDGSNFTLKIRSTKLEDSAMYFCASSQGSLHFGNGTRLTVT.

This clone was counted a few times. The V call is TRBV30, the J call TRBJ2-3; D tentatively fits TRBD1 or TRBD2 (6 bases each). The CDR3 extends over 11 amino acids. Germline values: CDR1 GTSNPN, CDR2 SVGIG (reference sequence). Trimming removed 6 bases at V and 5 bases at J, with 9 bases between. The CDR3 loop reads CACEGGDTQYF. The DNA for the CDR3 is TGTGCCTGTGAGGGGGGAGATACGCAGTATTTT.

The rearrangement joins TRBV30 to TRBJ2-6; TRBD1 might be the D (5 bases). This CDR3 region has 17 residues. Germline V gives CDR1 GTSNPN, CDR2 SVGIG (reference sequence). Trimming removed 5 bases at V and 2 bases at J, with 19 bases between. The CDR3: CAWSPGLGQTGANVLTF. CDR3 in DNA: TGTGCCTGGTCCCCAGGGTTGGGGCAAACTGGGGCCAACGTCCTGACTTTC.

This chain links TRBV24-1 with TRBJ1-1; TRBD1 aligns across 10 bases. Germline CDR1 and CDR2: KGHDR and SFDVKD. This CDR3 is 17 amino acids long. The V gene end was trimmed by 3 bases and the J gene end by 11 bases; junction bases not matched to a gene: 17. CDR3 in DNA: TGTGCCACCAGTGATCCACCGGGACAGGGGAAACCTCCTGCTGCTTTCTTT. Its protein product is CATSDPPGQGKPPAAFF.

DNA for the CDR3: TGTGCCAGCAGCTTTAGCGTTGCAGGTTTGAACACTGAAGCTTTCTTT. Its protein product is CASSFSVAGLNTEAFF. The chain has TRBV7-2 and TRBJ1-1; D call uncertain. Germline V lookup: CDR1 SGHTA, CDR2 FQGNSA. V lost 3 bases to trimming and J lost 0 bases, with 14 bases between them. This CDR3 has 16 residues.

The V gene is TRBV2, the J gene TRBJ1-1; 9 nucleotides line up with TRBD1. The V gene's germline CDR1 is SNHLY and CDR2 FYNNEI. Trimming removed 6 bases from V and 7 bases from J; junction bases left unmatched: 6. This CDR3 comprises 13 residues. Here the CDR3 reads CASSSQGAGEAFF. DNA of the CDR3: TGTGCCAGCAGCTCACAGGGGGCCGGTGAAGCTTTCTTT.

This chain links TRBV28 with TRBJ1-6; maybe TRBD1 (5 bases). The ends were cut back, 6 bases at V and 7 bases at J, with 16 bases in the middle. This CDR3 region has 15 residues. The V gene's germline CDR1 is MDHEN and CDR2 SYDVKM. CDR3 coding DNA: TGTGCCAGCAGAAAATCAGGGACGCAGAATTCACCCCTCCACTTT. Protein product: CASRKSGTQNSPLHF.

The V gene is TRBV7-9, the J gene TRBJ2-5; possibly TRBD1 for D (6 bases). The CDR3 is 12 residues long. Trimming left V 5 bases short and J 5 bases short, with 9 bases between. CDR1 and CDR2 (germline): SEHNR, FQNEAQ (reference sequence). This chain's CDR3 is CASSLDSETQYF. The DNA for the CDR3 is TGTGCCAGCAGCCTGGACAGCGAGACCCAGTACTTC.

The chain has TRBV3-1 (or the pseudogene TRBV3-2) and TRBJ2-3; D unresolved. V lost 0 bases and J lost 0, with 7 bases in between. The CDR3 spans 15 residues. Germline CDR1 reads LGHDT; CDR2 reads YNNKEL (reference sequence). The CDR3 region is CASSQDRESTDTQYF. In nucleotides, the CDR3 is TGTGCCAGCAGCCAAGACCGTGAAAGCACAGATACGCAGTATTTT.

The chain is built from TRBV6-5 and TRBJ1-1; 9 bases agree with TRBD1. Germline loops: CDR1 MNHEY, CDR2 SVGAGI. Losses at the gene ends were 4 bases for V and 5 bases for J; bases not matched to a gene: 5. The CDR3 contains 14 residues. CDR3 DNA: TGTGCCAGCAGTTCCCGGACAGGGGAAACTGAAGCTTTCTTT. Its translation: CASSSRTGETEAFF.